The 2 T cell receptor beta chains given below trace back to one sample, sequenced in a study of blood T cell repertoires in COVID-19. The data were produced by immunoSEQ multiplex PCR, yet TCRdb's version contains in-frame clones alone and is incomplete. There are about 180,000 clones in the sample; roughly three quarters occur only once, and approximately 10% lies in the top ten. The sequenced sample consisted of peripheral blood. The receptors here all came from a woman aged 80 or older with COVID-19, enrolled during active disease.

The chain uses TRBV5-1 and TRBJ2-1, with D maybe TRBD2 (6 bases). Germline lookup yields CDR1 SGHRS and CDR2 YFSETQ. V lost 4 bases and J 6 bases, leaving 17 bases between the germline ends. The CDR3 runs to 15 residues. CDR3 DNA sequence: TGCGCCAGCAGCCTCTCTCGCGGGGTACGCAATGAGCAGTTCTTC. It codes for CASSLSRGVRNEQFF.

The V gene is TRBV3-1 (or the pseudogene TRBV3-2), the J gene TRBJ2-7; D is uncertain. Trimming pared 4 bases from V and 4 bases from J, leaving 11 bases between. Germline lookup yields CDR1 LGHDT and CDR2 YNNKEL (reference sequence). The CDR3 sequence is 13 residues long. The CDR3 reads CASSPYGAYEQYF. CDR3 bases: TGTGCCAGCAGCCCCTATGGAGCATACGAGCAGTACTTC.